Sequencing of this TCR beta chain was carried out in a study of Ad26.COV2.S vaccination and SARS-CoV-2 variants. Remarks on this clone: Its antigen is not known.

Whole-study findings and limits: Researchers cautioned that TCR breadth and depth analyses may have underestimated total T cell responses. Breadth, reportedly substantial, characterized the spike-specific CD8+ and CD4+ T cell responses after vaccination. People who got the vaccine had more spike-specific TCR breadth than people who got placebo.

Sequencing was performed with immunoSEQ multiplex PCR; in TCRdb, only in-frame clones are kept and a portion is missing. Found here are about 680,000 clones, 80% to 90% of them singletons; the top ten hold about 1.5%. Treatment: some 20 received Ad26.COV2.S at low or high dose, single or two shots; roughly 5 received placebo; per-sample allocation not given. Vaccine and placebo recipients were sampled on day 63 after the first injection. The sequences come from peripheral blood, collected in a trial of Ad26.COV2.S vaccine versus placebo. This TCR derives from a person aged 18-60 years who received the Ad26.COV2.S COVID-19 vaccine or a placebo.

The CDR3 DNA is TGTGCCAGCAGTTATATTGACGATGAGCAGTTCTTC. This encodes CASSYIDDEQFF. This chain uses TRBV6-6 with TRBJ2-1; D gene ambiguous. CDR3 length equals 12 residues. Between the trimmed V and J ends, which lost 3 bases and 8 bases, there was a span of 8 bases. CDR1 is MNHNY and CDR2 is SVGAGI in the germline V gene (reference sequence).